The next 8 T cell receptor beta chains were all read from a single sample in a study of Ad26.COV2.S vaccination and SARS-CoV-2 variants. Only in-frame clones appear in the TCRdb table, and some are missing; sequencing was by immunoSEQ multiplex PCR. Among about half a million clones listed, 70% to 90% were seen once. The treatment was: roughly 19 received Ad26.COV2.S at low or high dose, single or two shots; 5 received placebo; per-sample allocation not given. Following the first vaccine or placebo injection, samples were taken on day 63. The sequencing used peripheral blood, collected in a trial of Ad26.COV2.S vaccine versus placebo. The source of these receptors is a person between 18 and 65 years old who received the Ad26.COV2.S COVID-19 vaccine or a placebo.

The chain is built from TRBV18 and TRBJ2-6; weak D call: TRBD1 (6 bases). The CDR3 contains 18 residues. The germline V gene has CDR1 KGHSH and CDR2 LQKENI. Trimming removed 6 bases at V and 0 bases at J, with 18 bases between. CDR3 nucleotide sequence: TGTGCCAGCTCGCCGACAGGCGAAGTTTACTCTGGGGCCAACGTCCTGACTTTC. Its translation is CASSPTGEVYSGANVLTF.

The chain combines TRBV5-1 with TRBJ1-4, with TRBD1 matching 8 bases. Germline V CDR1 and CDR2: SGHRS, YFSETQ. With 4 bases clipped from V and 2 bases from J, the junction kept 10 bases outside the gene matches. The CDR3 contains 17 residues. CDR3 loop: CASSQGQGARTNEKLFF. The CDR3 DNA reads as TGCGCCAGCAGCCAAGGCCAGGGGGCGCGCACTAATGAAAAACTGTTTTTT. Supplemented by reference TRBV5-1 and TRBJ1-4, the full variable domain reads KAGVTQTPRYLIKTRGQQVTLSCSPISGHRSVSWYQQTPGQGLQFLFEYFSETQRNKGNFPGRFSGRQFSNSRSEMNVSTLELGDSALYLCASSQGQGARTNEKLFFGSGTQLSVL.

The J gene is TRBJ1-5, the V gene TRBV5-1; no clear D. This CDR3 region has 13 residues. V was cut by 4 bases and J by 2 bases, with 7 bases left in between. Germline V lookup: CDR1 SGHRS, CDR2 YFSETQ. CDR3 protein: CASSPGGNQPQHF. The CDR3 DNA reads TGCGCCAGCAGCCCTGGGGGCAATCAGCCCCAGCATTTT.

The chain couples TRBV11-2 to TRBJ1-4, with 9 bases identical to TRBD1. The germline CDR1 and CDR2 sequences are SGHAT and FQNNGV. This CDR3 has 14 amino acids. V trimming: 5 bases; J trimming: 7 bases; junction bases outside the gene matches: 5. The CDR3 DNA follows: TGTGCCAGCAGCCTGGGACAGGGTCGTGAAAAACTGTTTTTT. Encoded protein: CASSLGQGREKLFF.

The chain joins TRBV9 to TRBJ1-2; D is undetermined. The V and J ends lost 3 bases and 0 bases respectively, with 15 bases between them. Per germline, CDR1 SGDLS and CDR2 YYNGEE. This CDR3 comprises 16 residues. CDR3 bases: TGTGCCAGCAGCGCCGAGGGAGGGCTGGCTAACTATGGCTACACCTTC. Translation: CASSAEGGLANYGYTF. Full variable domain (outside the CDR3, taken from reference TRBV9 and TRBJ1-2): DSGVTQTPKHLITATGQRVTLRCSPRSGDLSVYWYQQSLDQGLQFLIQYYNGEERAKGNILERFSAQQFPDLHSELNLSSLELGDSALYFCASSAEGGLANYGYTFGSGTRLTVV.

This chain connects TRBV28 to TRBJ1-1; 7 bases line up with TRBD1. The CDR3 loop spans 13 amino acids. The germline V gene has CDR1 MDHEN and CDR2 SYDVKM. V shed 6 bases and J 4 bases; nucleotides not matched to a gene: 5. CDR3 DNA: TGTGCCAGCAGCACTACAGGGGTCACTGAAGCTTTCTTT. Its translation is CASSTTGVTEAFF.

V usage is TRBV5-4 and J usage is TRBJ1-6; TRBD1 might be the D (5 bases). Trimming stripped 4 bases from V and 8 bases from J, with 16 bases between. This CDR3 is 15 amino acids long. Germline loops: CDR1 SGHNT, CDR2 YYREEE (reference sequence). The CDR3 protein is CASSTQDTVYSPLHF. The CDR3, as DNA: TGTGCCAGCAGCACACAGGATACGGTATATTCACCCCTCCACTTT.

The CDR3 DNA is TGTGCCAGCAGCTTAGGGACAGGGGGTTCCTATGGCTACACCTTC. Translating gives CASSLGTGGSYGYTF. The chain is built from TRBV7-9 and TRBJ1-2, with TRBD1 matching over 10 bases. CDR1 is SEHNR, CDR2 FQNEAQ, per germline (reference sequence). CDR3 length equals 15 residues. The J segment lost 4 bases and the V segment lost 1 base, leaving 3 bases of the junction unmatched.